The T cell receptor beta chain under discussion was sequenced for a study of CD8+CD57+ T cells in acquired aplastic anemia (dated by TCRdb to about 2018). A note on the overall study: On average, sorted CD4+ and CD8+ cells yielded approximately 3 ug of extracted DNA, with a range of about 0.18 to 27.4 ug. CD8+CD57+ expansion was defined as frequency above the mean frequency observed in healthy subjects. General findings and caveats noted by the study authors: Twenty-nine CD8+ CDR3 sequences were found to be shared between patients and controls, but these sequences appeared to be highly expressed in patients and within the immunodominant clones of the patients. No significant difference in CD8+ Simpson's diversity was found between patients and healthy controls (P=0.060).

Profiling of TCR beta VDJ combinations and CDR3 sequences used genomic DNA as the template. An Illumina HiSeq 2000 was the platform used for TCR repertoire sequencing. Per the source publication's procedure: TRBV/TRBJ rearrangement plots, CDR3 size and DJ length profiles, and Simpson's diversity index were used to assess repertoires. Whichever DNA sequence was most abundant in the deep sequencing data was defined as the immunodominant clone. CDR3 amino acid sequences were screened for sharing across subjects and were compared with published repertoires and the VDJdb database. TCRdb handled the public reads itself, with Q25 trimming in fastp and clone calling in MiXCR, and kept productive beta chains. Duplicate CDR3 protein sequences are folded into a single record with the most common DNA and genes. It is TCRdb's table, rather than the study itself, that gives the V and J calls and clone size. In this sample the table shows more than 150,000 distinct CDR3 sequences, almost 50% of which occur a single time. The leading ten clones occupy approximately 13% of the sample.

Notes on this clonotype: Its antigen is unknown. No much larger clonotype is one base removed from it; base qualities were not supplied.

Flow cytometry had shown CD8+CD57+ cell expansion in the patients selected for sequencing. Every patient had severe acquired aplastic anemia, diagnosed using the International Study of Aplastic Anemia and Agranulocytosis and Camitta criteria. No patient had received any therapy when blood was sampled. In this study, sorted CD4+ and CD8+ T cells from the blood of healthy subjects and of severe aplastic anemia patients had their TCR repertoires deep-sequenced. Patients were enrolled in the USA under clinicaltrials.gov protocols 00001620, 01623167, 00001397, 00071045, 00081523 and 00961064. Ficoll-Paque density gradient centrifugation was used to isolate peripheral blood mononuclear cells. Before DNA extraction, CD4+ and CD8+ T cells were sorted with FACS or magnetic beads. This clonotype was obtained from a human donor with aplastic anemia. Material for sequencing was sorted CD4+, CD8+, or CD8+CD57+ T cells (not recorded which) from PBMCs.

The DNA sequence is TGCGCCAGCAGTGTTGTAGCCGGGGGGGACGAGCAGTACTTC. Its translation is CASSVVAGGDEQYF. The receptor chain draws on TRBV10-2 and TRBJ2-7; 8 central bases correspond to TRBD2. As encoded in the germline V gene, CDR1 is WSHSY while CDR2 is SAAADI. The CDR3 measures 14 amino acids from cysteine to phenylalanine. Only the CDR3 DNA is retained, 42 bases long and in frame from the first base. V trim: 4 bases; J trim: 5 bases; unmatched bases: 7.